This T cell receptor (beta chain) was sequenced for a study of T cells in Graves' hyperthyroidism and ophthalmopathy (dated by TCRdb to the late 2010s). Context from the whole study: Peripheral blood samples were taken at initial diagnosis, before any treatment was given. A discovery cohort of about 95 patients, 43 with Graves' ophthalmopathy and more than 55 with stable Graves' hyperthyroidism, was used to find distinguishing TCR V-J signatures. Prospective prediction of ophthalmopathy was tested in an independent validation cohort consisting of 18 hyperthyroidism patients and over 15 patients who later progressed to ophthalmopathy. For training and testing, the 80 to 100 patients in the discovery cohort were randomly divided in a 7:3 ratio. In about six Graves' hyperthyroidism patients, the study also compared T-cell repertoires from thyroid tissue with T-cell repertoires from blood. Following sampling, methimazole starting at 30 mg daily was given to hyperthyroidism patients, and high-dose intravenous methylprednisolone was given to ophthalmopathy patients. According to the paper, TCR Vbeta CDR3 sequencing was carried out on 135 peripheral blood samples, which came from more than 40 ophthalmopathy, some 73 hyperthyroidism and approximately 17 progressor patients.

Ophthalmopathy patients had moderately to severely active disease, Clinical Activity Score of at least 3, NOSPECS grade of at least 4, and duration under 3 months. Patients with uncontrolled infections, other autoimmune diseases, pregnancy or lactation were excluded. Clinical symptoms, serum thyroxine and TRAb, thyroid ultrasound, and orbital computed tomography formed the basis for the diagnoses. PBMCs were isolated from 10 ml of fresh peripheral blood by Ficoll-Paque density gradient centrifugation. Total RNA was extracted with Trizol reagent, and quality was checked on an Agilent 2100 Bioanalyzer. Results and caveats for the whole study, not just this receptor: Sample size was not statistically predetermined, and blinding of investigators to group allocation was not performed. Ophthalmopathy was separated from stable hyperthyroidism by a 13 V-J signature model, with just over 85% sensitivity and approximately 84% specificity obtained in cross-validation and 80%/75% obtained in testing. Blood samples also contained most of the expanded thyroid clonotypes (frequency above 0.001), which suggests that blood repertoires may reflect thyroid immune responses. In validation, the model predicted progression to ophthalmopathy with just under 71% sensitivity and about 72% specificity, a median of 6.5 months before onset.

A remark on this clonotype: Its recognized antigen is unknown. The sample holds no much larger clone one base away, and base qualities are not on file.

CDR1 and CDR2, per the germline V gene (reference sequence), are DFQATT and SNEGSKA. The CDR3 starts with the cysteine, ends with the phenylalanine, and has 11 residues. Kept here is only the CDR3 DNA, which spans 33 bases and is read in frame from base 1. V is cut by 6 bases and J by 8 bases, and the space between the germline ends is 11 bases. The TCR beta CDR3 regions were amplified from RNA transcripts. The TCR CDR3 was subjected to a first round of RT-PCR using the HTBI primer set and the Qiagen OneStep RT-PCR kit. Libraries were constructed in a second round of multiplex PCR, after which size selection and purification were performed. The libraries were sequenced on an Illumina HiSeq2000 using paired-end 100 bp reads. On the study's bioinformatics: SOAPnuke was used to process the raw data, with reads discarded if the reads contained adapters or uncalled bases, had a mean Phred below 15, or lacked an exact constant-primer or identifier match. High-quality paired reads were merged with COPE v1.2.5, and unique nucleotide sequences were defined as clonotypes. MiTCR v1.1 was used to align the clonotypes against IMGT TRBV, TRBD and TRBJ reference segments. Analysis was restricted to V-J combinations with a frequency above 0.0001, which covered about 99% of repertoires. A TCS score was defined as the ratio of F50 (clonal expansion) to E x V (chaos), with BLOSUM62-based TCRdist applied between CDR3 peptides within each V-J. Welch's t-statistics and random forest reduced 500 to 550 V-J features to 10 to 15, which were used in a naive Bayes classifier (R e1071). The similarity between thyroid and blood repertoires was quantified using the Morisita-Horn index. The public reads were reanalyzed by TCRdb: fastp trimming at Q25, MiXCR alignment, in-frame beta chains only. When rows share a CDR3 protein, they turn into one entry using the most common DNA and genes. The authors' filters were not applied to this entry. The sample contains 30,000 to 35,000 distinct CDR3 sequences, roughly half of them found a single time. The top ten constitute roughly 25% of the sample.

The chain was built from TRBV20-1 and TRBJ2-1; no D gene call is confident. This sequence was found in a woman in her thirties or forties with Graves' ophthalmopathy. Input material: blood. CDR3 loop: CSAKIVDEQFF. In nucleotides, the sequence is TGCAGTGCCAAGATCGTGGATGAGCAGTTCTTC.